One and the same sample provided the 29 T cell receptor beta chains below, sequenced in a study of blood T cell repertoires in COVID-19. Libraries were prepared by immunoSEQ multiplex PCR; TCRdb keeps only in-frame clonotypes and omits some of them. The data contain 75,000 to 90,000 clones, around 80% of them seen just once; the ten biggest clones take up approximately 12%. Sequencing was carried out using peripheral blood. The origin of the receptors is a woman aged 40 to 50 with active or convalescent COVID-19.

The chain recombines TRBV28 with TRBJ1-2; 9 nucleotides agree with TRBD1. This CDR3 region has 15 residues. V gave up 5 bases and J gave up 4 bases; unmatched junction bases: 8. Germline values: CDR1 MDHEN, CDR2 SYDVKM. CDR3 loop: CASSRGTGFFYGYTF. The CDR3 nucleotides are TGTGCCAGCAGTAGAGGGACAGGGTTTTTCTATGGCTACACCTTC.

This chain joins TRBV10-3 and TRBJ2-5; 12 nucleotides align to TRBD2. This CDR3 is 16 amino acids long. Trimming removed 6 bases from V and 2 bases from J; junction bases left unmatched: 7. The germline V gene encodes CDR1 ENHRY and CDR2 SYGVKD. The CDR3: CAISPGLAGRQETQYF. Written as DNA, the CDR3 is TGTGCCATCAGCCCGGGACTAGCGGGCAGACAAGAGACCCAGTACTTC.

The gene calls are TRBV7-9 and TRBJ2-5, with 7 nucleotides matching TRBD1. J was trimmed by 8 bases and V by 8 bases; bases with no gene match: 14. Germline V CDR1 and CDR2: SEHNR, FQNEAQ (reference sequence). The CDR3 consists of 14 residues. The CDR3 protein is CASGHQTGAATQYF. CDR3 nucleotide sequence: TGTGCCAGCGGACACCAAACAGGGGCAGCAACCCAGTACTTC.

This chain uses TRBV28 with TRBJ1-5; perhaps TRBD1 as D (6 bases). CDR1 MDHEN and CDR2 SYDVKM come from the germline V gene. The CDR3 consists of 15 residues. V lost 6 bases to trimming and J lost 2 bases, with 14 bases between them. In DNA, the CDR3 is TGTGCCAGCAGCCAGGCAGGGGTTGGCAATCAGCCCCAGCATTTT. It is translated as CASSQAGVGNQPQHF.

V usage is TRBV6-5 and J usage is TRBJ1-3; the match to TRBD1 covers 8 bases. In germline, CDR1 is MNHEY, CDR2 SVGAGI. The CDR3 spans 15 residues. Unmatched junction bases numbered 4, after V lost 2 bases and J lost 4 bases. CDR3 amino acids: CASSYLDRGGNTIYF. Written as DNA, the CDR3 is TGTGCCAGCAGTTACCTTGACAGGGGAGGAAACACCATATATTTT.

CDR3 sequence: CSVDHSLLGYTF. For the CDR3, the DNA is TGCAGCGTTGACCACTCGCTCTTAGGCTACACCTTC. The V gene is TRBV29-1, the J gene TRBJ1-2; D ambiguous. Germline V CDR1 and CDR2: SQVTM, ANQGSEA. This CDR3 spans 12 amino acids. Trimming stripped 3 bases from V and 8 bases from J, with 13 bases between. The complete variable domain, with remaining parts taken from reference TRBV29-1 and TRBJ1-2, reads SAVISQKPSRDICQRGTSLTIQCQVDSQVTMMFWYRQQPGQSLTLIATANQGSEATYESGFVIDKFPISRPNLTFSTLTVSNMSPEDSSIYLCSVDHSLLGYTFGSGTRLTVV.

DNA of the CDR3: TGTGCCAGCAGTCTTCTCAGCTCCTATAATTCACCCCTCCACTTT. Its protein is CASSLLSSYNSPLHF. This chain links TRBV27 with TRBJ1-6, with D hard to call. Germline V lookup: CDR1 MNHEY, CDR2 SMNVEV (reference sequence). V shed 5 bases and J shed 0 bases, with 8 bases lying between them. The CDR3 extends over 15 amino acids.

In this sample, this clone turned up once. The DNA of the CDR3 is TGTGCCAGCAAAGCGGGGGATTCCTACAATGAGCAGTTCTTC. Protein product: CASKAGDSYNEQFF. This chain connects TRBV28 to TRBJ2-1, with 8 positions matching TRBD2. The germline V gene encodes CDR1 MDHEN and CDR2 SYDVKM. The trim removed 7 bases at V and 1 base at J, leaving 3 bases unmatched. The CDR3 has 14 amino acids.

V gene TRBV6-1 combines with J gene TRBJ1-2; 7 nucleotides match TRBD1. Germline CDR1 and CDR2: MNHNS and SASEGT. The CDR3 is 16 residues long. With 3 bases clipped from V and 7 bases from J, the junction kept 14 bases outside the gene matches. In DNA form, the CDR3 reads TGTGCCAGCAGTGAGGGTTTCCGAGACAGGGATCCTGGCTACACCTTC. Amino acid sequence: CASSEGFRDRDPGYTF.

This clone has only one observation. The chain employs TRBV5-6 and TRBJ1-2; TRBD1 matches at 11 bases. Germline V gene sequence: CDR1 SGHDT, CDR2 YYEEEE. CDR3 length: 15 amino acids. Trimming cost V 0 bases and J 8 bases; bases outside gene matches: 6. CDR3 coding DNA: TGTGCCAGCAGCTTGGGGGACAGGGGGATTCAGGGCTACACCTTC. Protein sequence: CASSLGDRGIQGYTF.

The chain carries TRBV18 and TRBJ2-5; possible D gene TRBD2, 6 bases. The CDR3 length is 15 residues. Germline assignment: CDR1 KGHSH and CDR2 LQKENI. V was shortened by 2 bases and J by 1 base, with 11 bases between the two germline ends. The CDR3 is CASSPLAGIQETQYF. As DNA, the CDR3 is TGTGCCAGCTCACCATTGGCGGGAATCCAAGAGACCCAGTACTTC. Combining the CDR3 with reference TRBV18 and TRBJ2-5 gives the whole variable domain NAGVMQNPRHLVRRRGQEARLRCSPMKGHSHVYWYRQLPEEGLKFMVYLQKENIIDESGMPKERFSAEFPKEGPSILRIQQVVRGDSAAYFCASSPLAGIQETQYFGPGTRLLVL.

CDR3 nucleotide sequence: TGTGCTAGTGCCTTGGGGGGAGGACAGGGACAAGGCTACACCTTC. This translates into CASALGGGQGQGYTF. This chain links TRBV12-5 with TRBJ1-2, with 8 nucleotides matching TRBD1. Germline-derived CDR1 and CDR2 are LGHNT and FRNRAP. The CDR3 sequence is 15 residues long. With 7 bases clipped from V and 8 bases from J, the junction kept 15 bases outside the gene matches.

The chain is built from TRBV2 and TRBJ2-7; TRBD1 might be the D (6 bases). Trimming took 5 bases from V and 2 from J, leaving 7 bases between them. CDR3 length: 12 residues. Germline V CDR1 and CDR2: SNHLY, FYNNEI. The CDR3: CASSRGTYEQYF. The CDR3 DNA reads TGTGCCAGCAGTAGGGGGACCTACGAGCAGTACTTC.

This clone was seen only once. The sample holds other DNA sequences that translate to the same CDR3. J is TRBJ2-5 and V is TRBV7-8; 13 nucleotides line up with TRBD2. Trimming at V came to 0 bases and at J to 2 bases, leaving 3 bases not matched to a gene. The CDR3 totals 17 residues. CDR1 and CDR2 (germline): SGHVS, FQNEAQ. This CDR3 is CASSLAGLAGVQETQYF. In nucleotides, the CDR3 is TGTGCCAGCAGCTTAGCCGGACTAGCGGGAGTTCAAGAGACCCAGTACTTC.

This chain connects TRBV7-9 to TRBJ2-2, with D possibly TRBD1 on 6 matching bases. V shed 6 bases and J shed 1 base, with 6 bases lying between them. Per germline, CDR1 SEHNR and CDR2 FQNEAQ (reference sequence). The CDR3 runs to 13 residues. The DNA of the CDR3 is TGTGCCAGCAGGGACAGGAACACCGGGGAGCTGTTTTTT. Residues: CASRDRNTGELFF. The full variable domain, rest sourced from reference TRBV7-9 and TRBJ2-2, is DTGVSQNPRHKITKRGQNVTFRCDPISEHNRLYWYRQTLGQGPEFLTYFQNEAQLEKSRLLSDRFSAERPKGSFSTLEIQRTEQGDSAMYLCASRDRNTGELFFGEGSRLTVL.

The DNA for the CDR3 is TGTGCCAGCAACTCACAGAGCTCCTACGAGCAGTACTTC. Amino acids: CASNSQSSYEQYF. V and J are TRBV28 and TRBJ2-7; no firm D call. The CDR3 is 13 amino acids. Trimming shortened V by 7 bases and J by 0 bases, and 10 bases separated the two germline ends. Germline values: CDR1 MDHEN, CDR2 SYDVKM. The full variable domain, rest sourced from reference TRBV28 and TRBJ2-7, is DVKVTQSSRYLVKRTGEKVFLECVQDMDHENMFWYRQDPGLGLRLIYFSYDVKMKEKGDIPEGYSVSREKKERFSLILESASTNQTSMYLCASNSQSSYEQYFGPGTRLTVT.

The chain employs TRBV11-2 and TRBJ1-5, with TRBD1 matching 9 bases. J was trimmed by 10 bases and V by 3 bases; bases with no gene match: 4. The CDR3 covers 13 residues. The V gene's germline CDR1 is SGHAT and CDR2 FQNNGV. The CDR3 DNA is TGTGCCAGCAGCTTGGACAGGGGACAACCCCAGCATTTT. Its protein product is CASSLDRGQPQHF.

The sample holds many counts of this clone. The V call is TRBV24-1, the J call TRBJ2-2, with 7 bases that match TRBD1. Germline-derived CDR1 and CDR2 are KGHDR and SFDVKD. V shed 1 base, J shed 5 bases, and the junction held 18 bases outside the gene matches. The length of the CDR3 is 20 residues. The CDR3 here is CATSDLGESTGRGYTGELFF. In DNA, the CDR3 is TGTGCCACCAGTGATTTAGGGGAATCGACAGGGAGAGGGTATACCGGGGAGCTGTTTTTT.

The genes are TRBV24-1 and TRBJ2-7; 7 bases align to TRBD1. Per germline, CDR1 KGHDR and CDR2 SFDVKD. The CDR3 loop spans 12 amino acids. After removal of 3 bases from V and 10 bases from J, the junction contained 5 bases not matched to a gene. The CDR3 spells CATSDKDRSQYF. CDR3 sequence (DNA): TGTGCCACCAGTGATAAGGACAGGTCTCAGTACTTC.

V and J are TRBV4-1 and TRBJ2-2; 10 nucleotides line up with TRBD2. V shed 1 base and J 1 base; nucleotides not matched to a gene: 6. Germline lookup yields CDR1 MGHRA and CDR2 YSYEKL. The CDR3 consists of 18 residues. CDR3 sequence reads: CASSQGLAGVLNTGELFF. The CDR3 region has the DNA TGCGCCAGCAGCCAAGGGCTAGCGGGGGTACTGAACACCGGGGAGCTGTTTTTT.

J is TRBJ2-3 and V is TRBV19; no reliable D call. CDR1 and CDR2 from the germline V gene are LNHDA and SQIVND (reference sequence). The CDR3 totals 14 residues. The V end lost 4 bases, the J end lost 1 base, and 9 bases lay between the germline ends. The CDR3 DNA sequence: TGTGCCAGTAGTAGTTCCTTAGGCACAGATACGCAGTATTTT. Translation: CASSSSLGTDTQYF. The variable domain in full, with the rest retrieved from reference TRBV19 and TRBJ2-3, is DGGITQSPKYLFRKEGQNVTLSCEQNLNHDAMYWYRQDPGQGLRLIYYSQIVNDFQKGDIAEGYSVSREKKESFPLTVTSAQKNPTAFYLCASSSSLGTDTQYFGPGTRLTVL.

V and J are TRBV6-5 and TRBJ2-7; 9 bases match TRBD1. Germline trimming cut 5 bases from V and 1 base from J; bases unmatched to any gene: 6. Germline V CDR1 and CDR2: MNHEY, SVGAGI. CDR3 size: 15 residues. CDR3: CASSRDRDTSYEQYF. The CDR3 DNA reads TGTGCCAGCAGTCGGGACAGGGACACATCCTACGAGCAGTACTTC.

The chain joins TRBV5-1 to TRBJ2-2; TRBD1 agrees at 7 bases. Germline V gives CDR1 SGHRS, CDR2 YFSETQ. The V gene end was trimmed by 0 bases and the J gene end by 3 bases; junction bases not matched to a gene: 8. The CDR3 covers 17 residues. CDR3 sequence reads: CASSLERGPLDTGELFF. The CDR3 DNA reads TGCGCCAGCAGCTTGGAGAGGGGGCCCCTGGACACCGGGGAGCTGTTTTTT.

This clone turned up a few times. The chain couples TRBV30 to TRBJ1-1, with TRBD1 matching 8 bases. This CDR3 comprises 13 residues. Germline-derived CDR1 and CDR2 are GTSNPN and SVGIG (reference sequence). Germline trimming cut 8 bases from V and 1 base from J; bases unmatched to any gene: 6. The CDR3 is CAQDRVTNTEAFF. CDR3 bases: TGTGCCCAGGACAGGGTCACGAACACTGAAGCTTTCTTT.

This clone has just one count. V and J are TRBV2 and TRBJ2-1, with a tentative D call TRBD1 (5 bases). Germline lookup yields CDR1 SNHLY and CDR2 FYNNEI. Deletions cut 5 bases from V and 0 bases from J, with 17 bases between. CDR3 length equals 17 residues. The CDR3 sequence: CASSKLRGRSSYNEQFF. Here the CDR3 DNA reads TGTGCCAGCAGTAAACTTAGGGGTCGGAGCTCCTACAATGAGCAGTTCTTC.

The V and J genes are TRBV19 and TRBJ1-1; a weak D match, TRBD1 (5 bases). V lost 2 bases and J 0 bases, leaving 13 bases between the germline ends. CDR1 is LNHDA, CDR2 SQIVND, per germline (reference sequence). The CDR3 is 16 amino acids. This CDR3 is CASSIWAGLMNTEAFF. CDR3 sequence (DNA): TGTGCCAGTAGTATATGGGCAGGGCTCATGAACACTGAAGCTTTCTTT. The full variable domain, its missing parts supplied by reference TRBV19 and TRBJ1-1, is DGGITQSPKYLFRKEGQNVTLSCEQNLNHDAMYWYRQDPGQGLRLIYYSQIVNDFQKGDIAEGYSVSREKKESFPLTVTSAQKNPTAFYLCASSIWAGLMNTEAFFGQGTRLTVV.

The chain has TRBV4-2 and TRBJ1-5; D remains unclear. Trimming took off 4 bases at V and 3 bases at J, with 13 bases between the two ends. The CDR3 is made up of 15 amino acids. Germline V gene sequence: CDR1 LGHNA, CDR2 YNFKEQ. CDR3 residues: CASSPWTGDNQPQHF. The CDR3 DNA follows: TGTGCCAGCAGCCCCTGGACGGGAGACAATCAGCCCCAGCATTTT.

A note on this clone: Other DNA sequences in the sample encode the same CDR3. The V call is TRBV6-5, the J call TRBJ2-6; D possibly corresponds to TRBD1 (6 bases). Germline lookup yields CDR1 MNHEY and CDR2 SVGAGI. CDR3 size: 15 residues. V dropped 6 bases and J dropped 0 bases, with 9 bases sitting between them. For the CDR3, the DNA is TGTGCCAGCAGCTCGACAGGCTCTGGGGCCAACGTCCTGACTTTC. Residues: CASSSTGSGANVLTF.

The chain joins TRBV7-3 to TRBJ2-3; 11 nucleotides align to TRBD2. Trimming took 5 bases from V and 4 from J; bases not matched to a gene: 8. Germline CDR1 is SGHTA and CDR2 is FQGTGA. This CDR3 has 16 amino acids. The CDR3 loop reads CASSPQPGLAADTQYF. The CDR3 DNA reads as TGTGCCAGCAGCCCTCAACCGGGACTAGCGGCAGATACGCAGTATTTT.